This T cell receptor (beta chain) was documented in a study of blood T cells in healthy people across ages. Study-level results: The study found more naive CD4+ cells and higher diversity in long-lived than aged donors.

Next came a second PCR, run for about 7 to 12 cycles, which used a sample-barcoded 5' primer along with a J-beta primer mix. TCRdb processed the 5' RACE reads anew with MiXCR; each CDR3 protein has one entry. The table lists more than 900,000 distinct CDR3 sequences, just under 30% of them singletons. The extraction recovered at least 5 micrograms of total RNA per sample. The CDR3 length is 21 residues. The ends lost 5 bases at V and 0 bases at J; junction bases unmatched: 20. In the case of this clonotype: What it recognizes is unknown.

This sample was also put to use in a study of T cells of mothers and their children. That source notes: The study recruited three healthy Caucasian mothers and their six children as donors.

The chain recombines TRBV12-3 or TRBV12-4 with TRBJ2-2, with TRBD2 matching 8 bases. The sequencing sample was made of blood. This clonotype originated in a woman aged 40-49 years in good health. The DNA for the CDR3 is TGTGCCAGCAGTAGGACGCCCCTAACCCCGGGGGGGCTAGCGAACACCGGGGAGCTGTTTTTT. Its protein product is CASSRTPLTPGGLANTGELFF.